This T cell receptor beta chain was identified in a study of monozygotic twins with inflammatory bowel disease. TCRdb re-called the 5' RACE reads and gives one entry per CDR3 protein, without DNA. Found here are some 300,000 distinct CDR3 sequences; the top ten clones hold 5.6%. The germline CDR1 and CDR2 sequences are KGHSH and LQKENI. The CDR3 has 15 amino acids. This chain connects TRBV18 to TRBJ2-2. The origin of this receptor is a human donor with ulcerative colitis or Crohn's disease, or a healthy co-twin of an affected twin (not recorded which). Sequenced material: blood. This CDR3 is CASSPSVVGTGELFF.